The present TCR beta chain was sequenced within a study of cytomegalovirus exposure and HLA in healthy donors. Nominal health characterized the donors when sampled, though unrecorded immune exposures were likely. Trimming removed 0 bases at V and 1 base at J, with 6 bases between. There are 14 residues in the CDR3. Germline CDR1 and CDR2: LGHNA and YSLEER. Both 60 Vbeta primers and 13 Jbeta primers went into the PCR. The data were produced by immunoSEQ multiplex PCR, yet TCRdb's version contains in-frame clones alone and is incomplete. The sample shows under 250,000 clones, 70% to 90% of them seen only once.

Input material: PBMCs. The receptor was isolated from a human donor in good health. The chain has TRBV4-3 and TRBJ1-1, with no clear D. CDR3 region: CASSQDFRNTEAFF. The DNA for the CDR3 is TGCGCCAGCAGCCAAGATTTCAGGAACACTGAAGCTTTCTTT.